This T cell receptor (beta chain) was recorded in a study of blood T cell repertoires in COVID-19. Study information: The origin of the acute and convalescent COVID-19 samples was the United States, Italy and Spain. In each case, the material was cDNA or gDNA derived from T cells, B-cell-depleted T cells, or PBMCs.

Original handling: Reference gene primers were amplified, and this amplification served to estimate nucleated cell counts. The table came from immunoSEQ multiplex PCR; TCRdb's copy has only in-frame clones and leaves some out. Clone size and V and J calls were adopted from that table, with D and trimming inferred from the DNA. The table shows 100,000 or so clones, with about four fifths occurring only once. This CDR3 has 13 residues. Germline CDR1 LNHNV, CDR2 YYDKDF (reference sequence). The V and J ends lost 6 bases and 5 bases respectively, with 11 bases between them. The chain recombines TRBV15 with TRBJ1-5; a weak D match, TRBD1 (5 bases). Sequenced material: peripheral blood. This sequence originates from a woman in her 70s with acute or convalescent COVID-19. DNA for the CDR3: TGTGCCACCAGGACAGATCGCGATCAGCCCCAGCATTTT. This codes for CATRTDRDQPQHF.